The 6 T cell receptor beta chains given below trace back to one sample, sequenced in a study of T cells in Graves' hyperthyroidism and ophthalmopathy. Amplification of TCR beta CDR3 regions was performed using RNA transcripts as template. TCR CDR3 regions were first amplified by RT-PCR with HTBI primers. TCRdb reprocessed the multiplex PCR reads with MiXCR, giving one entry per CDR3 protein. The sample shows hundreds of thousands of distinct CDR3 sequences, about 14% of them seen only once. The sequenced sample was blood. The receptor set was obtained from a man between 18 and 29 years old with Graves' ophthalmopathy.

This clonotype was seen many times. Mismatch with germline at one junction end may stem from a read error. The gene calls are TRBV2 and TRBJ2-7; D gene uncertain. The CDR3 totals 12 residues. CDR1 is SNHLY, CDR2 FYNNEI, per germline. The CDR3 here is CVSRRESYEQYF. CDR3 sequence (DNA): TGTGTCAGCAGAAGGGAATCCTACGAGCAGTACTTC.

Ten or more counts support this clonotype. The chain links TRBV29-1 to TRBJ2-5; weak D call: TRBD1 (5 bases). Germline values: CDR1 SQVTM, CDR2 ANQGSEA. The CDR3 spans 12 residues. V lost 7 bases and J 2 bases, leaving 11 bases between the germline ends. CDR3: CSDSGSQETQYF. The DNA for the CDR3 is TGCAGCGACTCAGGGTCGCAAGAGACCCAGTACTTC.

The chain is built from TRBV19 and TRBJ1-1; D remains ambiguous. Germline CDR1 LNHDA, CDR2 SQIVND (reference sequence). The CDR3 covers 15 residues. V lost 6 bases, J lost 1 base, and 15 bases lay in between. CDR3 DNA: TGTGCCAGTAGGGATGATAGACGGGCGAACACTGAAGCTTTCTTT. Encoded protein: CASRDDRRANTEAFF.

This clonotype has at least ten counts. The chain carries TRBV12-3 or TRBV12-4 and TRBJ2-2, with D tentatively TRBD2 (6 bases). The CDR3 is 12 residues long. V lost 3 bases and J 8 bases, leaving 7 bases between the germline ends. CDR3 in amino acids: CASSFGGGELFF. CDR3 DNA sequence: TGTGCCAGCAGTTTTGGGGGGGGGGAGCTGTTTTTT.

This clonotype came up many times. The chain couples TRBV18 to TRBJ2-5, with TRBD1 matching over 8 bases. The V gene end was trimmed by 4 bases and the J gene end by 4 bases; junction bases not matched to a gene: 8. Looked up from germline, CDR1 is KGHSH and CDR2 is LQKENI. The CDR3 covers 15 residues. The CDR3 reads CASSLAGGPGETQYF. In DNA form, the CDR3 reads TGTGCCAGCTCACTAGCAGGGGGCCCAGGAGAGACCCAGTACTTC.

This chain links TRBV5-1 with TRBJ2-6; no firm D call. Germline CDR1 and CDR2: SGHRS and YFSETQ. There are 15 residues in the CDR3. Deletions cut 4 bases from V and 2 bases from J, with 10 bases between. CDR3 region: CASSRLSAGANVLTF. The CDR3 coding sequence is TGCGCCAGCAGCCGGTTGTCAGCTGGGGCCAACGTCCTGACTTTC.